Below are 9 T cell receptor beta chains sequenced from a single sample in a study of long-term antiretroviral therapy in people with HIV. Sequencing relied on immunoSEQ assay v3.0, run at survey level. Clones were sequenced by immunoSEQ multiplex PCR, and TCRdb holds only the in-frame ones, with some missing. The sample contains about 22,000 clones, under 90% of which appear only once. This material consisted of unsorted PBMCs, taken 1.8 years before starting antiretroviral therapy. Every receptor here comes from a woman younger than 45 with HIV.

This chain connects TRBV5-4 to TRBJ1-6; maybe TRBD1 (6 bases). Deletions cut 2 bases from V and 10 bases from J, with 13 bases between. The CDR3 covers 14 residues. The germline V gene has CDR1 SGHNT and CDR2 YYREEE (reference sequence). The CDR3 spells CASSFDRRGSPLHF. The CDR3 DNA reads TGTGCCAGCAGCTTCGACAGGAGGGGATCACCCCTCCACTTT.

V usage is TRBV15 and J usage is TRBJ2-3, with 8 bases lining up with TRBD2. The germline V gene encodes CDR1 LNHNV and CDR2 YYDKDF (reference sequence). The CDR3 spans 17 residues. J gave up 1 base and V 0 bases, and 6 bases lay outside the gene matches. This chain's CDR3 is CATSRESGGPGTDTQYF. DNA for the CDR3: TGTGCCACCAGCAGAGAGTCGGGGGGGCCTGGCACAGATACGCAGTATTTT.

The chain links TRBV2 to TRBJ2-3; D not resolved. The germline V gene has CDR1 SNHLY and CDR2 FYNNEI. The CDR3 extends over 11 amino acids. Trimming removed 5 bases at V and 2 bases at J, with 2 bases between. The CDR3 nucleotides read TGTGCCAGCAGTTACACAGATACGCAGTATTTT. Translation gives CASSYTDTQYF.

V and J are TRBV7-3 and TRBJ2-1; maybe TRBD1 (6 bases). The germline CDR1 and CDR2 sequences are SGHTA and FQGTGA. Trimming removed 5 bases at V and 9 bases at J, with 14 bases between. This CDR3 spans 13 amino acids. The CDR3 bases are TGTGCCAGCAGCCAACAAGGGGGTAGTGAGCAGTTCTTC. Its protein is CASSQQGGSEQFF.

The genes are TRBV7-6 and TRBJ1-6; TRBD1 matches at 11 bases. CDR1 and CDR2 (germline): SGHVS, FNYEAQ. With 1 base clipped from V and 1 base from J, the junction kept 6 bases outside the gene matches. The CDR3 has 19 residues. The CDR3 DNA follows: TGTGCCAGCAGCTTAGGAAGAGGGGACAGGGGGTCCTATAATTCACCCCTCCACTTT. The encoded protein is CASSLGRGDRGSYNSPLHF.

The V call is TRBV2, the J call TRBJ2-5, with D unresolved. The CDR3 loop spans 10 amino acids. Trimming removed 7 bases from V and 5 bases from J, with 5 bases in between. CDR1 SNHLY and CDR2 FYNNEI come from the germline V gene. The CDR3 nucleotides read TGTGCCAGCACCAGGGAGACCCAGTACTTC. Protein: CASTRETQYF.

This chain joins TRBV27 and TRBJ2-7, with D possibly being TRBD1 (6 bases). The CDR3 is 15 residues long. Germline-derived CDR1 and CDR2 are MNHEY and SMNVEV (reference sequence). The V end was cut by 9 bases, the J end by 0 bases, with 18 bases between. CDR3 nucleotide sequence: TGTGCCAGTCAATCGACAGGTTGGGGCTCCTACGAGCAGTACGTC. It specifies CASQSTGWGSYEQYV.

DNA of the CDR3: TGTGCCTGGAGTCGACAGCAAACTAACTATGGCTACACCTTC. Its protein product is CAWSRQQTNYGYTF. J is TRBJ1-2 and V is TRBV30; weak D call: TRBD1 (5 bases). The germline gives CDR1 GTSNPN, CDR2 SVGIG (reference sequence). The V end lost 2 bases, the J end lost 0 bases, and 10 bases lay between the germline ends. This CDR3 has 14 amino acids.

The V call is TRBV6-6, the J call TRBJ1-1; D ambiguous. This CDR3 has 12 amino acids. The V end lost 4 bases, the J end lost 1 base, and 4 bases lay between the germline ends. Looked up from germline, CDR1 is MNHNY and CDR2 is SVGAGI (reference sequence). The DNA for the CDR3 is TGTGCCAGCAGTTTAGCGAACACTGAAGCTTTCTTT. Translated: CASSLANTEAFF.